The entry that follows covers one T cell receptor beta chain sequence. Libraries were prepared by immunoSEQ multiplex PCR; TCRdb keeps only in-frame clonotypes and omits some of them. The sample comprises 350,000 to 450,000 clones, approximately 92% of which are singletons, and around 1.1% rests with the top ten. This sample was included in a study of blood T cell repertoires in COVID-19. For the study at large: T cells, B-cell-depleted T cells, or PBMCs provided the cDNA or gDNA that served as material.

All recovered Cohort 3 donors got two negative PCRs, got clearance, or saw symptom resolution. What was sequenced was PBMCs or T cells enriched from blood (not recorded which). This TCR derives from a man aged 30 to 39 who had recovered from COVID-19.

The CDR3 loop reads CASSHAGRYNEQFF. Here the CDR3 DNA reads TGTGCCAGCAGCCATGCGGGGCGGTACAATGAGCAGTTCTTC. The rearrangement links TRBV3-1 (or the pseudogene TRBV3-2) to TRBJ2-1, with D perhaps matching TRBD2 (6 bases). This CDR3 has 14 residues. Deletions cut 3 bases from V and 4 bases from J, with 10 bases between. CDR1 and CDR2 from the germline V gene are LGHDT and YNNKEL (reference sequence).